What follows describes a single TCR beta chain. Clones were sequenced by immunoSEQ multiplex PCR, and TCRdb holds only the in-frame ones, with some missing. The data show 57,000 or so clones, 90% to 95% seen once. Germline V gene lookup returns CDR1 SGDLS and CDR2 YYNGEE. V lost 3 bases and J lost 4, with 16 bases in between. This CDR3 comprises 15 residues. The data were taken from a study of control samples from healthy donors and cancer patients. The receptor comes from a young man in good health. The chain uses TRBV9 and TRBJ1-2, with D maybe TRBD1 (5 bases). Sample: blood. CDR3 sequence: CASSETGTAAYGYTF. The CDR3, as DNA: TGTGCCAGCAGCGAAACCGGGACGGCGGCCTATGGCTACACCTTC.